The 20 T cell receptor beta chains in this list originate from one sample, sequenced in a study of blood T cell repertoires in COVID-19. Method: immunoSEQ multiplex PCR; TCRdb's copy keeps in-frame clones and lacks some. The repertoire includes over 350,000 clones, 80% to 90% of them detected once, and about 4.3% sits in the top ten. The specimen was peripheral blood. The receptors were gathered from a woman under 40 with acute or convalescent COVID-19.

The genes are TRBV18 and TRBJ1-6; D remains ambiguous. The CDR3 length is 16 residues. V was shortened by 5 bases and J by 7 bases, with 18 bases between the two germline ends. Looked up from germline, CDR1 is KGHSH and CDR2 is LQKENI. The CDR3, as DNA: TGTGCCAGCTCAACTAGCTCGGGTGCGATAAATTCACCCCTCCACTTT. It encodes CASSTSSGAINSPLHF.

The genes are TRBV27 and TRBJ2-3, with TRBD2 matching 7 bases. Germline CDR1 and CDR2: MNHEY and SMNVEV (reference sequence). The CDR3 is made up of 15 amino acids. The trim removed 6 bases at V and 0 bases at J, leaving 6 bases unmatched. CDR3 nucleotide sequence: TGTGCCAGCAGCAGACTAGCAGTAAGCACAGATACGCAGTATTTT. It translates to CASSRLAVSTDTQYF.

This clone was seen once. V usage is TRBV9 and J usage is TRBJ1-2, with D unclear. The V and J ends lost 3 bases and 0 bases respectively, with 3 bases between them. From germline, CDR1 is SGDLS and CDR2 YYNGEE. There are 12 residues in the CDR3. CDR3 bases: TGTGCCAGCAGCGCTTCTAACTATGGCTACACCTTC. It is translated as CASSASNYGYTF.

J is TRBJ2-7 and V is TRBV4-1, with D perhaps TRBD1 (5 bases). Trimming cost V 4 bases and J 3 bases, with 19 bases left between them. There are 16 residues in the CDR3. Germline CDR1 MGHRA, CDR2 YSYEKL. CDR3 residues: CASSPLGGALDYEQYF. CDR3 coding DNA: TGCGCCAGCAGCCCCCTCGGTGGGGCCCTGGACTACGAGCAGTACTTC.

This sequence joins TRBV27 and TRBJ2-1; TRBD1 aligns across 7 bases. Per germline, CDR1 MNHEY and CDR2 SMNVEV (reference sequence). V dropped 0 bases and J dropped 0; count of bases not matched to a gene: 20. This CDR3 comprises 22 residues. The CDR3 loop is CASSLSRWDFRTGTFSYNEQFF. CDR3 in DNA: TGTGCCAGCAGTTTATCGCGGTGGGATTTTCGGACAGGCACCTTCTCCTACAATGAGCAGTTCTTC.

V usage is TRBV7-3 and J usage is TRBJ2-1; 7 nucleotides agree with TRBD2. The germline gives CDR1 SGHTA, CDR2 FQGTGA. The ends lost 5 bases at V and 7 bases at J; junction bases unmatched: 11. This CDR3 spans 15 amino acids. CDR3: CASSSSSGVGNEQFF. The CDR3, as DNA: TGTGCCAGCAGCAGCTCTAGCGGTGTAGGGAATGAGCAGTTCTTC. The variable domain in full, completed from reference TRBV7-3 and TRBJ2-1, reads GAGVSQTPSNKVTEKGKYVELRCDPISGHTALYWYRQSLGQGPEFLIYFQGTGAADDSGLPNDRFFAVRPEGSVSTLKIQRTERGDSAVYLCASSSSSGVGNEQFFGPGTRLTVL.

The chain recombines TRBV2 with TRBJ2-3, with 10 positions matching TRBD1. This CDR3 is built from 16 residues. Germline V gene sequence: CDR1 SNHLY, CDR2 FYNNEI. Losses at the gene ends were 6 bases for V and 2 bases for J; bases not matched to a gene: 8. CDR3 in amino acids: CASRDRTGGLTDTQYF. The CDR3 DNA sequence: TGTGCCAGCAGGGATAGGACAGGGGGTCTCACAGATACGCAGTATTTT. The full variable domain, rest sourced from reference TRBV2 and TRBJ2-3, is EPEVTQTPSHQVTQMGQEVILRCVPISNHLYFYWYRQILGQKVEFLVSFYNNEISEKSEIFDDQFSVERPDGSNFTLKIRSTKLEDSAMYFCASRDRTGGLTDTQYFGPGTRLTVL.

With respect to this clone: The same CDR3 also results from other DNA sequences found in this sample. The genes are TRBV5-1 and TRBJ1-1; D gene uncertain. Per the germline V gene, CDR1 is SGHRS and CDR2 is YFSETQ. CDR3 length: 13 amino acids. Trimming took 0 bases from V and 1 from J, leaving 4 bases between them. The CDR3 spells CASSLAGNTEAFF. CDR3 DNA sequence: TGCGCCAGCAGCTTGGCAGGGAACACTGAAGCTTTCTTT. The full variable domain, in which reference TRBV5-1 and TRBJ1-1 provide the parts outside the CDR3, is KAGVTQTPRYLIKTRGQQVTLSCSPISGHRSVSWYQQTPGQGLQFLFEYFSETQRNKGNFPGRFSGRQFSNSRSEMNVSTLELGDSALYLCASSLAGNTEAFFGQGTRLTVV.

The chain has TRBV9 and TRBJ1-1; no clear D. V was shortened by 4 bases and J by 1 base, with 11 bases between the two germline ends. The CDR3 contains 14 residues. Germline CDR1 reads SGDLS; CDR2 reads YYNGEE. CDR3 DNA sequence: TGTGCCAGCAGCCGGCAATCAGGGAACACTGAAGCTTTCTTT. Amino acid sequence: CASSRQSGNTEAFF.

The V and J genes are TRBV11-2 and TRBJ2-3; D not certain. Germline V gene data show CDR1 as SGHAT and CDR2 as FQNNGV. The CDR3 covers 14 residues. Trimming removed 5 bases at V and 6 bases at J, with 15 bases between. The CDR3 bases are TGTGCCAGCAGCAGAACGCGGTCCGCGGATACGCAGTATTTT. Protein: CASSRTRSADTQYF.

The chain is built from TRBV7-9 and TRBJ1-3; D is undetermined. V dropped 5 bases and J dropped 3 bases, with 8 bases sitting between them. This CDR3 has 13 residues. Germline CDR1 SEHNR, CDR2 FQNEAQ (reference sequence). DNA of the CDR3: TGTGCCAGCAGCGGCAGACTTGGAAACACCATATATTTT. Amino acids: CASSGRLGNTIYF.

This clone was seen a handful of times. The genes are TRBV11-2 and TRBJ2-2, with TRBD2 matching 11 bases. This CDR3 has 17 residues. The V segment lost 1 base and the J segment 3 bases; nucleotides outside the gene matches: 4. Germline CDR1 reads SGHAT; CDR2 reads FQNNGV. CDR3 in amino acids: CASSLVGTSGDTGELFF. CDR3 in DNA: TGTGCCAGCAGCTTAGTTGGGACTAGCGGAGACACCGGGGAGCTGTTTTTT.

The chain uses TRBV9 and TRBJ2-1; 10 nucleotides line up with TRBD2. V shed 0 bases and J 10 bases; nucleotides not matched to a gene: 7. Germline loops: CDR1 SGDLS, CDR2 YYNGEE. The CDR3 is 15 amino acids. CDR3: CASSVAAGGPEEQFF. The CDR3 region has the DNA TGTGCCAGCAGCGTAGCAGCGGGGGGGCCTGAGGAGCAGTTCTTC. The entire variable domain, with the rest obtained from reference TRBV9 and TRBJ2-1, is as follows: DSGVTQTPKHLITATGQRVTLRCSPRSGDLSVYWYQQSLDQGLQFLIQYYNGEERAKGNILERFSAQQFPDLHSELNLSSLELGDSALYFCASSVAAGGPEEQFFGPGTRLTVL.

The genes are TRBV19 and TRBJ1-2; TRBD1 aligns across 8 bases. Trimming removed 6 bases from V and 4 bases from J; junction bases left unmatched: 4. The CDR3 contains 13 residues. CDR1 LNHDA and CDR2 SQIVND come from the germline V gene (reference sequence). The CDR3 is CASSPDRVYGYTF. The CDR3 region has the DNA TGTGCCAGTAGCCCGGACAGGGTCTATGGCTACACCTTC.

The chain carries TRBV28 and TRBJ2-2, with TRBD1 as a possible D gene (6 bases). CDR3 size: 16 residues. CDR1 and CDR2 (germline): MDHEN, SYDVKM. V lost 6 bases, J lost 1 base, and 15 bases lay in between. The CDR3 region has the DNA TGTGCCAGCAGCCCACCCGGGACAAAGAACACCGGGGAGCTGTTTTTT. This gives the protein CASSPPGTKNTGELFF.

V and J are TRBV6-5 and TRBJ2-7; 7 nucleotides line up with TRBD1. The ends lost 7 bases at V and 3 bases at J; junction bases unmatched: 12. CDR3 length: 15 amino acids. Germline loops: CDR1 MNHEY, CDR2 SVGAGI. CDR3 sequence: CASKEDTGAGYEQYF. CDR3 nucleotides: TGTGCCAGCAAGGAGGACACAGGGGCAGGCTACGAGCAGTACTTC.

The V gene is TRBV30, the J gene TRBJ2-5; 9 positions match TRBD1. Losses at the gene ends were 2 bases for V and 4 bases for J; bases not matched to a gene: 8. This CDR3 is built from 15 residues. Germline V gene data show CDR1 as GTSNPN and CDR2 as SVGIG (reference sequence). The CDR3 bases are TGTGCCTGGAGTTTGACAGGGGGGAAAGGAGAGACCCAGTACTTC. Protein: CAWSLTGGKGETQYF.

The DNA of the CDR3 is TGTGCCAGCTCACCGATGGGCTTAGCGGGGCACGGTGGACTAGCCAAAAACATTCAGTACTTC. As protein: CASSPMGLAGHGGLAKNIQYF. The chain carries TRBV18 and TRBJ2-4; 8 nucleotides match TRBD2. CDR3 length: 21 amino acids. Germline V gene data show CDR1 as KGHSH and CDR2 as LQKENI. V dropped 3 bases and J dropped 0; count of bases not matched to a gene: 19.

The chain recombines TRBV6-5 with TRBJ2-2, with 10 bases lining up with TRBD2. V dropped 4 bases and J dropped 7; count of bases not matched to a gene: 6. The germline CDR1 and CDR2 sequences are MNHEY and SVGAGI. The CDR3 runs to 15 residues. The CDR3 coding sequence is TGTGCCAGCAGTTTGGGACTAGCGTATGTCGGGGAGCTGTTTTTT. This codes for CASSLGLAYVGELFF.

The CDR3 sequence: CASSPAGRGEAEQYF. In DNA form, the CDR3 reads TGTGCCAGCAGCCCGGCGGGGCGGGGGGAAGCCGAGCAGTACTTC. The chain uses TRBV5-4 and TRBJ2-7; 8 nucleotides align to TRBD2. The germline V gene encodes CDR1 SGHNT and CDR2 YYREEE (reference sequence). The J segment lost 6 bases and the V segment lost 4 bases, leaving 12 bases of the junction unmatched. The CDR3 loop spans 15 amino acids.